This record covers a single T cell receptor (beta chain). This clone was detected a few times. It lacks a known antigen. Per-base qualities were not stored, and no clone one base away is much larger. All of the isolated RNA was reverse transcribed with the High Capacity cDNA Reverse Transcription Kit, so expressed TCRB transcripts were sequenced. Deep immunoSEQ sequencing was applied to naive, central memory and regulatory T cell samples, giving an average of about 3.57 million total reads per sample. Sorted cells were lysed in RLT buffer and RNA was extracted with DNase-treated RNeasy Micro or Mini kits, depending on cell number. To prevent cross-contamination, each cell subset was processed individually, whereas patient and healthy donor samples were processed jointly. Using the immunoSEQ multiplex PCR, TCRB sequences were amplified from cDNA into 87-bp fragments spanning the CDR3 region. Sequencing of the amplicons was done on the Illumina HiSeq platform. The paper's processing steps were these. PCR bias was computationally corrected using synthetic template baselines, reads within Hamming distance 2 were collapsed, and singletons that could not be merged were discarded. By aligning reads against IMGT, V, D and J genes, CDR3 length, and insertions or deletions at six rearrangement sites were assigned. Within each subset, clonotype counts were normalized to the number of sorted cells before true diversity and Gini coefficients were calculated with the tcR R package. The overlap coefficient, calculated on TCRB nucleotide sequences, was used to measure repertoire sharing. Drawn from immuneACCESS, this table holds only the in-frame rearrangements with V and J called that TCRdb kept. Clones are partly lost; checked studies trace under half to an unresolved V gene and leave the rest unexplained. The DNA was the basis for D and trimming; V, J and clone size are from that table. The sample table contains about 210,000 clones; only one count was recorded for under 13% of them. The top ten constitute 1% to 1.5% of the sample.

This record belongs to a study of beta chain features in type 1 diabetes (dated by TCRdb to the late 2010s). Regarding the study in general: No differences in mean age, gender distribution, total cell number or subset yield were found between patients and healthy donors. A total of approximately 100 million sorted cells were examined across all samples, and the number of cells per subset was strongly correlated with RNA yield. The study compared TCRB repertoires of sorted circulating CD4+ T cell subsets between recently diagnosed type 1 diabetes patients and matched healthy donors. Whereas all 28 donors provided naive and central memory subsets, regulatory and stem cell-like memory subsets were isolated from just 8 patients and roughly 8 healthy donors.

Summary of the overall study and its limitations: In all four CD4+ subsets, TCRB CDR3 length was moderately but significantly shorter in type 1 diabetes patients. Shorter templates might be favored by PCR, yet because patient and control samples were amplified and corrected together, any such skew would affect both groups equally. Only small numbers of individuals were included in the HLA sub-analyses, which left unresolved whether HLA type had any influence on TCRB rearrangement. Patients with type 1 diabetes made fewer insertions and deleted more nucleotides at VDJ recombination sites, implying thymic rearrangement abnormalities. The naive, central memory and regulatory TCRB repertoires appeared to resemble one another more closely among patients than among healthy donors. Because cDNA was sequenced instead of genomic DNA, activated cells with high expression could be over-represented, although the groups did not differ in activation or CD3 levels.

A single peripheral blood draw of roughly 0.11 L on average was collected from each donor into heparinised tubes. Naive, central memory, regulatory and stem cell-like memory CD4+ T cells were sorted on a BD FACSAria II using a panel including CD45RO, CCR7, CD25, CD127, CD95 and CD27. A purity above 98% was achieved for all sorted populations. PBMCs were isolated immediately by Lymphoprep density gradient centrifugation and stained directly without culture. So that batch effects would be minimized, each experiment stained and sorted samples in pairs, pairing one healthy donor with one patient. CDR1 and CDR2 (MGHDK, SYGVNS) derive from the germline V gene. Compared with germline, V lacks 5 bases and J lacks 14 bases; bases without a gene match: 9. The CDR3 sequence holds 13 residues, the cysteine and phenylalanine included. Of all the DNA, just the CDR3 is kept, 39 bases in frame from base 1.

The chain is encoded by TRBV25-1 joined to TRBJ2-1; 10 bases in between match TRBD2. Material: central memory CD4+ T cells from blood. The source of this sequence is a man in his late teens or twenties in good health. The CDR3 corresponds to CASSFRGLAGEFF. The nucleotide sequence is given as TGTGCCAGCAGTTTTAGGGGGCTAGCGGGAGAGTTCTTC.